One and the same sample provided the 12 T cell receptor beta chains below, sequenced in a study of blood T cell repertoires in COVID-19. Sequenced by immunoSEQ multiplex PCR; TCRdb stores in-frame clones only, minus some. The data hold about 120,000 clones, with around 70% observed a single time. Sequenced material: peripheral blood. The source is a man aged 55 to 69 with acute or convalescent COVID-19.

This chain uses TRBV6-5 with TRBJ2-3; TRBD2 matches 10 bases. This CDR3 region has 15 residues. Trimming took 4 bases from V and 1 from J; bases not matched to a gene: 2. Germline V CDR1 and CDR2: MNHEY, SVGAGI. In DNA, the CDR3 is TGTGCCAGCAGTTCGCTAGCGGGGGGCACAGATACGCAGTATTTT. This translates into CASSSLAGGTDTQYF.

This chain connects TRBV11-2 to TRBJ2-3; D is unclear. Trimming took 4 bases from V and 4 from J, leaving 6 bases between them. The CDR3 runs to 12 residues. Per germline, CDR1 SGHAT and CDR2 FQNNGV. This CDR3 is CASSYSSDTQYF. CDR3 in DNA: TGTGCCAGCAGCTACAGTTCAGATACGCAGTATTTT.

The V call is TRBV27, the J call TRBJ2-5; 9 bases map to TRBD2. Germline values: CDR1 MNHEY, CDR2 SMNVEV (reference sequence). This CDR3 region has 16 residues. Trimming cost V 3 bases and J 1 base; bases outside gene matches: 6. The CDR3: CASSLAGGRAQETQYF. The CDR3 nucleotides read TGTGCCAGCAGTTTGGCGGGAGGGAGAGCCCAAGAGACCCAGTACTTC.

The chain couples TRBV12-3 or TRBV12-4 to TRBJ1-2, with D hard to call. The CDR3 totals 13 residues. Trimming shortened V by 6 bases and J by 4 bases, and 12 bases separated the two germline ends. The CDR3 sequence is CASSPLRIYGYTF. CDR3 nucleotide sequence: TGTGCCAGCAGCCCCTTGAGGATCTATGGCTACACCTTC.

This chain joins TRBV30 and TRBJ2-3; 8 bases are a match to TRBD2. CDR1 is GTSNPN, CDR2 SVGIG, per germline (reference sequence). The CDR3 has 17 residues. Germline trimming cut 0 bases from V and 2 bases from J; bases unmatched to any gene: 10. The CDR3 DNA is TGTGCCTGGAGTGTACAGCCCGGGACTAGACACACAGATACGCAGTATTTT. It specifies CAWSVQPGTRHTDTQYF.

CDR3 bases: TGCGCCAGCAGCCCCCAGGGCTATGGCTACACCTTC. It is translated as CASSPQGYGYTF. The V and J genes are TRBV4-1 and TRBJ1-2; D might be TRBD1 (5 bases). The V end was cut by 4 bases, the J end by 4 bases, with 7 bases between. This CDR3 is built from 12 residues. Germline CDR1 is MGHRA and CDR2 is YSYEKL.

V usage is TRBV5-1 and J usage is TRBJ2-7, with D uncertain. CDR1 is SGHRS and CDR2 is YFSETQ in the germline V gene. This CDR3 comprises 15 residues. V was pared by 0 bases and J by 0 bases, with 10 bases between. The CDR3 protein is CASSLGGHGSYEQYF. The CDR3 DNA follows: TGCGCCAGCAGCTTGGGCGGCCACGGCTCCTACGAGCAGTACTTC. The variable domain in full, with the rest retrieved from reference TRBV5-1 and TRBJ2-7, is KAGVTQTPRYLIKTRGQQVTLSCSPISGHRSVSWYQQTPGQGLQFLFEYFSETQRNKGNFPGRFSGRQFSNSRSEMNVSTLELGDSALYLCASSLGGHGSYEQYFGPGTRLTVT.

J is TRBJ1-5 and V is TRBV5-1; no reliable D call. Trimming took 0 bases from V and 4 from J, leaving 11 bases between them. This CDR3 region has 15 residues. Germline loops: CDR1 SGHRS, CDR2 YFSETQ. The CDR3 nucleotides are TGCGCCAGCAGCTTGGGATACGGAGGAAATCAGCCCCAGCATTTT. The encoded protein is CASSLGYGGNQPQHF.

V is TRBV29-1 and J is TRBJ2-1; 7 nucleotides match TRBD2. Trimming removed 4 bases from V and 6 bases from J; junction bases left unmatched: 6. In germline, CDR1 is SQVTM, CDR2 ANQGSEA. This CDR3 region has 13 residues. The DNA of the CDR3 is TGCAGCGTTGCCGGGGGGTACGGCAATGAGCAGTTCTTC. Translation gives CSVAGGYGNEQFF.

The rearrangement links TRBV6-6 to TRBJ1-4, with a tentative D call TRBD1 (5 bases). In germline, CDR1 is MNHNY, CDR2 SVGAGI (reference sequence). Trimming removed 5 bases at V and 8 bases at J, with 21 bases between. This CDR3 has 16 residues. CDR3 in DNA: TGTGCCAGCAGTCGATCTTCGGTACAGGCCGCCGAAAAACTGTTTTTT. Residues: CASSRSSVQAAEKLFF.

V is TRBV27 and J is TRBJ1-2; 10 nucleotides match TRBD1. V was clipped by 2 bases and J by 0 bases; unmatched bases: 6. The CDR3 is 17 residues long. Germline CDR1 reads MNHEY; CDR2 reads SMNVEV (reference sequence). The CDR3 spells CASSLRGTGEPNYGYTF. The CDR3 nucleotides are TGTGCCAGCAGTTTAAGGGGGACAGGGGAACCTAACTATGGCTACACCTTC.

This clone appeared a few times. The J gene is TRBJ2-7, the V gene TRBV5-6; TRBD2 matches 8 bases. After removal of 3 bases from V and 3 bases from J, the junction contained 8 bases not matched to a gene. Germline CDR1 is SGHDT and CDR2 is YYEEEE. The CDR3 extends over 15 amino acids. CDR3 protein: CASSYGVAGGYEQYF. The CDR3, as DNA: TGTGCCAGCAGCTACGGCGTTGCGGGAGGCTACGAGCAGTACTTC.